These 31 T cell receptor beta chains came from one sample sequenced in a study of T cell repertoires in cytomegalovirus infection. One entry per CDR3 protein, called by TCRdb with MiXCR from the reads. The sample records fewer than 550,000 distinct CDR3 sequences, around 27% being singletons. Sequences were obtained from PBMCs. All receptors come from a human donor in good health (CMV status not recorded). Some clones in this sample may be carry-over from other donors' samples.

The V call is TRBV24-1, the J call TRBJ2-1, with 8 positions matching TRBD2. Trimming took 7 bases from V and 0 from J; bases not matched to a gene: 7. The germline V gene has CDR1 KGHDR and CDR2 SFDVKD. This CDR3 contains 16 residues. CDR3 sequence: CATSPIAGSSYNEQFF. The CDR3, as DNA: TGTGCCACCAGCCCTATAGCGGGGAGCTCCTACAATGAGCAGTTCTTC.

This rearrangement joins TRBV20-1 to TRBJ2-1, with 7 bases that match TRBD2. Germline V gene lookup returns CDR1 DFQATT and CDR2 SNEGSKA (reference sequence). The junction had 10 bases not matched to a gene; V was cut back by 4 bases and J by 4 bases. This CDR3 has 15 amino acids. The CDR3 bases are TGCAGTGCTAAAGGAGGGGCTAGCGGTTACAATGAGCAGTTCTTC. Translated: CSAKGGASGYNEQFF.

The rearrangement joins TRBV27 to TRBJ1-2; the D is unclear. Trimming took 2 bases from V and 1 from J, leaving 8 bases between them. The CDR3 consists of 14 residues. Germline values: CDR1 MNHEY, CDR2 SMNVEV (reference sequence). The CDR3 here is CASSLRPINYGYTF. DNA for the CDR3: TGTGCCAGCAGTTTAAGACCGATTAACTATGGCTACACCTTC.

This sequence joins TRBV5-8 and TRBJ1-1; no firm D call. CDR3 length: 11 amino acids. Trimming removed 0 bases from V and 10 bases from J, with 7 bases in between. Germline-derived CDR1 and CDR2 are SGHTS and YDEGEE. The CDR3 bases are TGTGCCAGCAGCTTGGAACTGTCAGCTTTCTTT. The encoded protein is CASSLELSAFF.

The V call is TRBV4-3, the J call TRBJ2-2; D is undetermined. V was trimmed by 2 bases and J by 3 bases, leaving 7 bases between them. This CDR3 comprises 14 residues. Germline values: CDR1 LGHNA, CDR2 YSLEER. The CDR3 loop is CASSQFGDTGELFF. The CDR3 DNA sequence: TGCGCCAGCAGCCAATTTGGGGACACCGGGGAGCTGTTTTTT.

This chain connects TRBV30 to TRBJ1-2, with D tentatively TRBD1 (5 bases). V gave up 8 bases and J gave up 2 bases, with 18 bases separating them. Germline loops: CDR1 GTSNPN, CDR2 SVGIG (reference sequence). This CDR3 spans 14 amino acids. The CDR3 DNA reads TGTGCCGGCACCTCCGGGGGAGAGAACTATGGCTACACCTTC. Protein product: CAGTSGGENYGYTF.

This clonotype was observed many times. This sequence joins TRBV7-9 and TRBJ2-7, with 7 bases lining up with TRBD2. The V segment lost 5 bases and the J segment 7 bases; nucleotides outside the gene matches: 17. The germline CDR1 and CDR2 sequences are SEHNR and FQNEAQ (reference sequence). CDR3 length equals 16 residues. CDR3 amino acids: CASSPLNSGLDGEQYV. In DNA, the CDR3 is TGTGCCAGCAGCCCACTAAATAGCGGGCTAGATGGGGAGCAGTACGTC.

The genes are TRBV7-6 and TRBJ2-3, with D hard to call. Looked up from germline, CDR1 is SGHVS and CDR2 is FNYEAQ. V lost 1 base to trimming and J lost 0 bases, with 11 bases between them. The CDR3 has 16 amino acids. The CDR3 spells CASSLDAARSTDTQYF. The CDR3 DNA is TGTGCCAGCAGCTTAGACGCGGCCAGGAGCACAGATACGCAGTATTTT. The entire variable domain, with the rest obtained from reference TRBV7-6 and TRBJ2-3, is as follows: GAGVSQSPRYKVTKRGQDVALRCDPISGHVSLYWYRQALGQGPEFLTYFNYEAQQDKSGLPNDRFSAERPEGSISTLTIQRTEQRDSAMYRCASSLDAARSTDTQYFGPGTRLTVL.

The chain joins TRBV19 to TRBJ1-2; D is perhaps TRBD1 (6 bases). Trimming shortened V by 8 bases and J by 5 bases, and 15 bases separated the two germline ends. Germline CDR1 reads LNHDA; CDR2 reads SQIVND (reference sequence). The CDR3 loop spans 13 amino acids. The DNA of the CDR3 is TGTGCCAGTGGCTGGACAGATGGGTATGGCTACACCTTC. Encoded protein: CASGWTDGYGYTF.

This clonotype was observed many times. The chain is built from TRBV7-2 and TRBJ1-2; D call uncertain. This CDR3 region has 13 residues. V lost 4 bases and J 5 bases, leaving 11 bases between the germline ends. Germline V CDR1 and CDR2: SGHTA, FQGNSA. CDR3 nucleotides: TGTGCCAGCAGCTCGGACGGGGAGTATGGCTACACCTTC. Residues: CASSSDGEYGYTF.

This clonotype was picked up a small number of times. V is TRBV24-1 and J is TRBJ1-2; D is uncertain. The CDR3 has 15 residues. Germline lookup yields CDR1 KGHDR and CDR2 SFDVKD. Trimming cost V 3 bases and J 0 bases, with 10 bases left between them. CDR3 protein: CATSDGYGTNYGYTF. For the CDR3, the DNA is TGTGCCACCAGTGATGGTTACGGGACTAACTATGGCTACACCTTC.

This clonotype came up many times. The genes are TRBV7-2 and TRBJ2-5; the D gene is possibly TRBD2 (5 bases). Trimming removed 5 bases at V and 6 bases at J, with 16 bases between. Germline V gene data show CDR1 as SGHTA and CDR2 as FQGNSA. This CDR3 is 14 amino acids long. CDR3 sequence (DNA): TGTGCCAGCAGCCCCATGAGGACGGGGAAGACCCAGTACTTC. It codes for CASSPMRTGKTQYF.

This clonotype was seen a few times. The chain combines TRBV6-2 or TRBV6-3 with TRBJ2-7; D remains unclear. The CDR3 is made up of 13 amino acids. V was pared by 2 bases and J by 1 base, with 6 bases between. Germline lookup yields CDR1 MNHEY and CDR2 SVGEGT. The CDR3 DNA sequence: TGTGCCAGCAGTTACGGGATTTCCTACGAGCAGTACGTC. As protein: CASSYGISYEQYV.

CDR3 sequence reads: CSVVQGVYEQYF. The CDR3 region has the DNA TGCAGCGTAGTCCAGGGGGTGTACGAGCAGTACTTC. The chain combines TRBV29-1 with TRBJ2-7; TRBD1 matches 7 bases. The CDR3 contains 12 residues. CDR1 is SQVTM, CDR2 ANQGSEA, per germline. V was pared by 6 bases and J by 4 bases, with 6 bases of the junction left unmatched.

J is TRBJ1-2 and V is TRBV7-2, with D possibly TRBD1 on 5 matching bases. This CDR3 region has 15 residues. The germline V gene encodes CDR1 SGHTA and CDR2 FQGNSA. V was trimmed by 2 bases and J by 4 bases, leaving 14 bases between them. For the CDR3, the DNA is TGTGCCAGCAGCTTAACATCCGGGACCCCCTATGGCTACACCTTC. Its protein is CASSLTSGTPYGYTF.

In its sample, this clonotype was seen many times. The rearrangement joins TRBV7-8 to TRBJ1-5; D is possibly TRBD1 (5 bases). Germline CDR1 reads SGHVS; CDR2 reads FQNEAQ. CDR3 length: 12 amino acids. The V end lost 5 bases, the J end lost 9 bases, and 11 bases lay between the germline ends. In DNA form, the CDR3 reads TGTGCCAGCAGCCTCTCCACAGGGCCCCAGCATTTT. The encoded protein is CASSLSTGPQHF.

The sample holds a few counts of this clonotype. This chain uses TRBV4-1 with TRBJ2-3; D not resolved. Germline CDR1 MGHRA, CDR2 YSYEKL. V lost 0 bases and J lost 6, with 7 bases in between. This CDR3 is 13 amino acids long. DNA of the CDR3: TGCGCCAGCAGCCAAGAGTCGGGTGATACGCAGTATTTT. Translated, it gives CASSQESGDTQYF.

This clonotype has only a few counts. V gene TRBV6-5 combines with J gene TRBJ2-7, with TRBD1 as a possible D gene (6 bases). Trimming shortened V by 6 bases and J by 2 bases, and 14 bases separated the two germline ends. Germline CDR1 MNHEY, CDR2 SVGAGI. This CDR3 is 14 amino acids long. CDR3 region: CASRPQGSAYEQYV. In DNA, the CDR3 is TGTGCCAGCAGACCACAGGGATCGGCCTACGAGCAGTACGTC.

This sequence joins TRBV29-1 and TRBJ1-1; D unresolved. The CDR3 covers 12 residues. Germline V gene sequence: CDR1 SQVTM, CDR2 ANQGSEA. The V end lost 4 bases, the J end lost 1 base, and 7 bases lay between the germline ends. The DNA for the CDR3 is TGCAGCGTTGGGGCCTCGAACACTGAAGCTTTCTTT. Protein product: CSVGASNTEAFF.

This chain links TRBV6-5 with TRBJ2-1; 8 bases map to TRBD2. The CDR3 totals 19 residues. Per germline, CDR1 MNHEY and CDR2 SVGAGI. Unmatched junction bases numbered 14, after V lost 0 bases and J lost 4 bases. The CDR3 here is CASSYSVGGGSLRYNEQFF. CDR3 coding DNA: TGTGCCAGCAGTTACTCGGTCGGCGGGGGGAGTCTTCGGTACAATGAGCAGTTCTTC.

This sequence joins TRBV6-2 or TRBV6-3 and TRBJ2-1; TRBD2 agrees at 8 bases. Trimming took 2 bases from V and 5 from J; bases not matched to a gene: 8. CDR1 and CDR2 (germline): MNHEY, SVGEGT. The CDR3 is made up of 16 amino acids. The CDR3 bases are TGTGCCAGCAGTTACGGCCTCGGCGGGGGGCACAATGAGCAGTTCTTC. This codes for CASSYGLGGGHNEQFF.

This clonotype came up many times. The J gene is TRBJ2-3, the V gene TRBV7-6; a possible D gene is TRBD2 (6 bases). The germline V gene encodes CDR1 SGHVS and CDR2 FNYEAQ. The CDR3 spans 13 residues. V lost 5 bases and J 6 bases, leaving 12 bases between the germline ends. CDR3 DNA sequence: TGTGCCAGCAGCCGACTTGGGGGGGATACGCAGTATTTT. Its translation: CASSRLGGDTQYF.

The V gene is TRBV2, the J gene TRBJ1-1; D is possibly TRBD1 (6 bases). This CDR3 is built from 14 residues. Germline V gene sequence: CDR1 SNHLY, CDR2 FYNNEI. Trimming took off 4 bases at V and 4 bases at J, with 13 bases between the two ends. CDR3 nucleotides: TGTGCCAGCAGTGCACAGGGAGTAAGCACTGAAGCTTTCTTT. It translates to CASSAQGVSTEAFF.

The chain links TRBV6-2 or TRBV6-3 to TRBJ1-4; TRBD1 matches at 8 bases. Germline V gene data show CDR1 as MNHEY and CDR2 as SVGEGT. The J segment lost 6 bases and the V segment lost 4 bases, leaving 16 bases of the junction unmatched. The CDR3 contains 18 residues. Here the CDR3 reads CASSSTGQVFPGDEKLFF. The CDR3 DNA is TGTGCCAGCAGTTCCACGGGACAGGTCTTTCCCGGGGATGAAAAACTGTTTTTT.

This clonotype was seen a handful of times. The chain is built from TRBV4-1 and TRBJ1-1, with 8 bases matching TRBD1. The CDR3 extends over 17 amino acids. The germline CDR1 and CDR2 sequences are MGHRA and YSYEKL. The V gene end was trimmed by 5 bases and the J gene end by 1 base; junction bases not matched to a gene: 12. CDR3 nucleotides: TGCGCCAGCAGCAATGACAGGGGCGGTGTGACGAACACTGAAGCTTTCTTT. Protein sequence: CASSNDRGGVTNTEAFF.

This clonotype was detected ten times or more. This chain uses TRBV6-2 or TRBV6-3 with TRBJ2-2; the D is unclear. Deletions cut 6 bases from V and 9 bases from J, with 8 bases between. In germline, CDR1 is MNHEY, CDR2 SVGEGT. The CDR3 consists of 11 residues. CDR3 loop: CASRQFRELFF. The CDR3 region has the DNA TGTGCCAGCAGGCAATTCAGGGAGCTGTTTTTT.

This clonotype was seen a few times. The rearrangement links TRBV7-9 to TRBJ2-7, with 7 bases fitting TRBD2. This CDR3 spans 15 amino acids. The germline V gene has CDR1 SEHNR and CDR2 FQNEAQ (reference sequence). J gave up 5 bases and V 2 bases, and 9 bases lay outside the gene matches. The CDR3 protein is CASSLPERGWNEQYV. DNA of the CDR3: TGTGCCAGCAGCTTACCGGAGCGGGGTTGGAACGAGCAGTACGTC.

This clonotype was recorded a few times. The chain combines TRBV6-5 with TRBJ2-2; D is undetermined. The V end lost 0 bases, the J end lost 1 base, and 6 bases lay between the germline ends. The CDR3 spans 15 residues. CDR1 MNHEY and CDR2 SVGAGI come from the germline V gene. The CDR3 here is CASSYSRLNTGELFF. Here the CDR3 DNA reads TGTGCCAGCAGTTACTCGCGATTGAACACCGGGGAGCTGTTTTTT.

The chain links TRBV7-2 to TRBJ1-4, with D maybe TRBD1 (5 bases). Germline loops: CDR1 SGHTA, CDR2 FQGNSA. The CDR3 consists of 15 residues. Trimming stripped 6 bases from V and 7 bases from J, with 18 bases between. CDR3 nucleotide sequence: TGTGCCAGCAGGTTAAACCTGGGACGGCTTGAAAAACTGTTTTTT. As protein: CASRLNLGRLEKLFF.

A few counts support this clonotype. The chain is built from TRBV7-2 and TRBJ1-1, with 9 bases aligning to TRBD1. Germline CDR1 reads SGHTA; CDR2 reads FQGNSA. This CDR3 comprises 15 residues. Trimming cost V 4 bases and J 5 bases; bases outside gene matches: 8. Written as DNA, the CDR3 is TGTGCCAGCAGCTCCCCGGGACAGGGTAAGACTGAAGCTTTCTTT. It codes for CASSSPGQGKTEAFF. The variable domain in full, with the rest retrieved from reference TRBV7-2 and TRBJ1-1, is GAGVSQSPSNKVTEKGKDVELRCDPISGHTALYWYRQSLGQGLEFLIYFQGNSAPDKSGLPSDRFSAERTGGSVSTLTIQRTQQEDSAVYLCASSSPGQGKTEAFFGQGTRLTVV.

The rearrangement links TRBV3-1 to TRBJ2-5; the match to TRBD2 covers 14 bases. The CDR3 has 19 amino acids. V was pared by 2 bases and J by 1 base, with 9 bases of the junction left unmatched. The germline V gene encodes CDR1 LGHDT and CDR2 YNNKEL (reference sequence). The CDR3 DNA reads as TGTGCCAGCAGCCAACGACTCGGACTAGCGGGAGGCCTCCAAGAGACCCAGTACTTC. It encodes CASSQRLGLAGGLQETQYF.